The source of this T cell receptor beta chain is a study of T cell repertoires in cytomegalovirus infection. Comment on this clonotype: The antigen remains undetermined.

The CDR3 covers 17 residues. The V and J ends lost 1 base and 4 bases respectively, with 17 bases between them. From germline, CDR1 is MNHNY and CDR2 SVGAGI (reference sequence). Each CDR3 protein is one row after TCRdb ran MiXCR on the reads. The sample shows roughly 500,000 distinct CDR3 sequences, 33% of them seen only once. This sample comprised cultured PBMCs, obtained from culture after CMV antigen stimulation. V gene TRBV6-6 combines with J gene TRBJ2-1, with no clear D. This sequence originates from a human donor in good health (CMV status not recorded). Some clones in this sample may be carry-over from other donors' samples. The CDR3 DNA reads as TGTGCCAGCAGTTACTTGCTGGCGCCCCTTACTTACAATGAGCAGTTCTTC. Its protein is CASSYLLAPLTYNEQFF.